Here is one T cell receptor beta chain with its context. The sample originates from a study of blood T cell repertoires in COVID-19. This CDR3 contains 15 residues. Per the germline V gene, CDR1 is LNHDA and CDR2 is SQIVND (reference sequence). With V trimmed by 7 bases and J by 5 bases, 10 bases remained unmatched. The assay was immunoSEQ multiplex PCR, and TCRdb's table has in-frame clones only and misses some. The sample has some 290,000 clones; roughly 90% are singletons. The rearrangement joins TRBV19 to TRBJ1-5; 8 nucleotides match TRBD1. This TCR was sampled from a woman younger than 45 with COVID-19, enrolled during active disease. The material sequenced was peripheral blood. CDR3 residues: CASTEGPGGHQPQHF. In nucleotides, the CDR3 is TGTGCCAGTACCGAGGGGCCAGGGGGCCATCAGCCCCAGCATTTT.